The present TCR beta chain was sequenced within a study of neurological immune-mediated disorders. 5'RACE employing 10-nucleotide random UMIs yielded the cDNA. TCRdb used MiXCR to reprocess the 5' RACE reads, holding one entry per CDR3 protein. The top ten hold less than 2.5% of the sample, which has over 35,000 distinct CDR3 sequences, roughly 2.5% seen once. This clonotype turned up a few times. The antigen is undetermined. Study observations and caveats: Phylogenetic grouping placed 18 of 34 multiple sclerosis patients' repertoires in one related-CDR3 cluster, a possible signature. In HTLV-1-associated myelopathy, TCR clonal expansion was greatest, and in multiple sclerosis it was least, below healthy controls.

This TCR was sampled from a man in his fifties or sixties with multiple sclerosis. Sequenced: PBMCs.

This CDR3 reads CASSRSKGAVNYEQYF. CDR3 coding DNA: TGTGCCAGCAGTCGATCGAAGGGGGCTGTGAACTACGAGCAGTACTTC. This rearrangement joins TRBV6-4 to TRBJ2-7; TRBD1 matches 7 bases. Per germline, CDR1 MRHNA and CDR2 SNTAGT. Trimming took 5 bases from V and 3 from J; bases not matched to a gene: 13. This CDR3 region has 16 residues.